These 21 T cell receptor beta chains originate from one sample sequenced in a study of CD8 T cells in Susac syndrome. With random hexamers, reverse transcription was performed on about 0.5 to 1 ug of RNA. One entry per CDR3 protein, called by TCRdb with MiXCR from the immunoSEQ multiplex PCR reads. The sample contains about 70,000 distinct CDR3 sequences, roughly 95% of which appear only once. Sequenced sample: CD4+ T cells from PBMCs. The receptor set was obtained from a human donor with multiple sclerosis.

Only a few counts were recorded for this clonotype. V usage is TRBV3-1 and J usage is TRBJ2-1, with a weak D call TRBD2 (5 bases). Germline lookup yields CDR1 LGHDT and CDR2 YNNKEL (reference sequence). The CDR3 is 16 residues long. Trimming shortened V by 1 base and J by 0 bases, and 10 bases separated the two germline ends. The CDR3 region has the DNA TGTGCCAGCAGCCAAGGCGGGTCCAGCTCCTACAATGAGCAGTTCTTC. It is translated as CASSQGGSSSYNEQFF.

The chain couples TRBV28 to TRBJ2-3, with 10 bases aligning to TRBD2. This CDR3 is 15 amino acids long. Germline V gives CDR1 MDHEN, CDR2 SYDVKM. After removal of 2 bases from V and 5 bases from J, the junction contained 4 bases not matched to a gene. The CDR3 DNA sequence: TGTGCCAGCAGTTTAGGATCTAGCGGGGGAGATACGCAGTATTTT. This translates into CASSLGSSGGDTQYF.

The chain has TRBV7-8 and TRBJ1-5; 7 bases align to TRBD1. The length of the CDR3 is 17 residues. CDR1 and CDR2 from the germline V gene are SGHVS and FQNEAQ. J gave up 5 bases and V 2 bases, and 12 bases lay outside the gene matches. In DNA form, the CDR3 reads TGTGCCAGCAGCTTAACCTTCACGAGGGGGCACGATCAGCCCCAGCATTTT. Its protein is CASSLTFTRGHDQPQHF.

The CDR3 loop is CSVELADRGYEQYF. CDR3 coding DNA: TGCAGCGTTGAACTAGCGGACCGGGGGTACGAGCAGTACTTC. This chain links TRBV29-1 with TRBJ2-7, with 7 bases that match TRBD2. Per germline, CDR1 SQVTM and CDR2 ANQGSEA. The ends lost 2 bases at V and 4 bases at J; junction bases unmatched: 8. The CDR3 is made up of 14 amino acids.

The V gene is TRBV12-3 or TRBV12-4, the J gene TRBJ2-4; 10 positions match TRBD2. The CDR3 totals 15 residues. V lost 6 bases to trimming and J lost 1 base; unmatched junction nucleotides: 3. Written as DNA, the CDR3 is TGTGCCAGCAGACATAGCGGGGGGGCCAAAAACATTCAGTACTTC. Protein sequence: CASRHSGGAKNIQYF.

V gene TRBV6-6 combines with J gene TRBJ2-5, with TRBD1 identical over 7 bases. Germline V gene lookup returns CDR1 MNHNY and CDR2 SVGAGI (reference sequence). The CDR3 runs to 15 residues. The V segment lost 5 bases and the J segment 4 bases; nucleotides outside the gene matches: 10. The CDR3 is CASSPHDREGETQYF. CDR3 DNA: TGTGCCAGCAGTCCCCATGACAGGGAAGGAGAGACCCAGTACTTC.

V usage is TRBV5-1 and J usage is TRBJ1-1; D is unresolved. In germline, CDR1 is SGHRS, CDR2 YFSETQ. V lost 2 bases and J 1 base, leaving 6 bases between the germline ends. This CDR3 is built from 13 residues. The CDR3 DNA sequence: TGCGCCAGCAGCTTACAAGCGAACACTGAAGCTTTCTTT. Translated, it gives CASSLQANTEAFF. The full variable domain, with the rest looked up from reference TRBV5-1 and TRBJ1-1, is KAGVTQTPRYLIKTRGQQVTLSCSPISGHRSVSWYQQTPGQGLQFLFEYFSETQRNKGNFPGRFSGRQFSNSRSEMNVSTLELGDSALYLCASSLQANTEAFFGQGTRLTVV.

CDR3 region: CSASNSRGENIQYF. The CDR3, as DNA: TGCAGTGCTAGCAATAGCAGGGGTGAAAACATTCAGTACTTC. This chain connects TRBV20-1 to TRBJ2-4, with D possibly matching TRBD1 (6 bases). The germline V and J ends were trimmed by 3 bases and 5 bases, with 14 bases remaining between them. The CDR3 has 14 residues. Germline V gene lookup returns CDR1 DFQATT and CDR2 SNEGSKA (reference sequence).

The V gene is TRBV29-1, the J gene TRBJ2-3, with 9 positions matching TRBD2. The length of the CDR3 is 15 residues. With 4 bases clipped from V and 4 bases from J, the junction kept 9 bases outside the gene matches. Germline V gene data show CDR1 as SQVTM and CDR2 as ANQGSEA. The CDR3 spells CSVVGTSQGPDTQYF. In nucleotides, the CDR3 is TGCAGCGTTGTAGGGACTAGCCAGGGGCCAGATACGCAGTATTTT.

The CDR3 region has the DNA TGTGCCAGCAGCCAAGAACATCCCGACCACGAGCAGTACTTC. Translated, it gives CASSQEHPDHEQYF. The chain has TRBV4-2 and TRBJ2-7, with unresolved D. V was cut by 0 bases and J by 5 bases, with 11 bases left in between. The CDR3 loop spans 14 amino acids. Germline CDR1 reads LGHNA; CDR2 reads YNFKEQ.

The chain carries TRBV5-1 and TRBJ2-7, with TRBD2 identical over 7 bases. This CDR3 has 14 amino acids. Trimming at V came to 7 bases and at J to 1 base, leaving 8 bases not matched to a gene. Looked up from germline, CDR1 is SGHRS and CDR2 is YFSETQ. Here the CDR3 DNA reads TGCGCCAGCGCCGAGGCTAGCGGTTCCTACGAGCAGTACTTC. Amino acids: CASAEASGSYEQYF.

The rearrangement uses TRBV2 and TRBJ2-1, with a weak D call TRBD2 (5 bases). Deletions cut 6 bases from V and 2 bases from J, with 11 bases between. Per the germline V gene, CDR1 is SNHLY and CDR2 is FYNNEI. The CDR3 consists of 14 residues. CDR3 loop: CASRKERPYNEQFF. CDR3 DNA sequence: TGTGCCAGCAGGAAAGAGCGGCCCTACAATGAGCAGTTCTTC.

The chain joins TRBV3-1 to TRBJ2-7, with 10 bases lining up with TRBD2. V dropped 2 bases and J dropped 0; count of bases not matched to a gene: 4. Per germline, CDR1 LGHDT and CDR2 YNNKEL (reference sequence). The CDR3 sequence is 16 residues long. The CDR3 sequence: CASSQIAGGLSYEQYF. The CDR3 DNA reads TGTGCCAGCAGCCAAATAGCGGGGGGACTCTCCTACGAGCAGTACTTC.

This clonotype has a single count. The CDR3 nucleotides read TGTGCCAGCAGCCAAGGAACAAGCGGGCTCTACGAGCAGTACTTC. Amino acid sequence: CASSQGTSGLYEQYF. The chain combines TRBV3-1 with TRBJ2-7, with D possibly matching TRBD2 (6 bases). V lost 1 base and J lost 3, with 13 bases in between. Germline CDR1 LGHDT, CDR2 YNNKEL (reference sequence). The CDR3 is 15 residues long.

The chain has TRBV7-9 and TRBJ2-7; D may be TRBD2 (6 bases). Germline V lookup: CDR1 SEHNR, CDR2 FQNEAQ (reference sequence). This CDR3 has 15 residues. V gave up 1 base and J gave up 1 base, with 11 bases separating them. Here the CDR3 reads CASSLGGGDSYEQYF. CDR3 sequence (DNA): TGTGCCAGCAGCTTAGGGGGCGGGGATTCCTACGAGCAGTACTTC.

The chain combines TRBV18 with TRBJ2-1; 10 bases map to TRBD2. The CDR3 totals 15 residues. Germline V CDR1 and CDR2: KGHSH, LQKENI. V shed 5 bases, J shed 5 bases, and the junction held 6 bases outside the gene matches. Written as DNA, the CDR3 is TGTGCCAGCTCATCCACTAGCGGGATTGACAATGAGCAGTTCTTC. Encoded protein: CASSSTSGIDNEQFF.

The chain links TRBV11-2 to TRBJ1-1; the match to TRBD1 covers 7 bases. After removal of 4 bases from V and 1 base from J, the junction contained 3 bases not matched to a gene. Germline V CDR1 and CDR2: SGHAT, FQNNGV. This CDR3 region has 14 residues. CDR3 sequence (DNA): TGTGCCAGCAGCTCAGGGGGTGGGAACACTGAAGCTTTCTTT. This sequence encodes CASSSGGGNTEAFF.

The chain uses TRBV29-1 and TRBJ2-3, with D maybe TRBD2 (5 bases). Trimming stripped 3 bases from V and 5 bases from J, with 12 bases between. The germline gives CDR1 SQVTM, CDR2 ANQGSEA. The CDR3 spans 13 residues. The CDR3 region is CSVETTGVDTQYF. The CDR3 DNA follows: TGCAGCGTTGAGACGACCGGGGTAGATACGCAGTATTTT.

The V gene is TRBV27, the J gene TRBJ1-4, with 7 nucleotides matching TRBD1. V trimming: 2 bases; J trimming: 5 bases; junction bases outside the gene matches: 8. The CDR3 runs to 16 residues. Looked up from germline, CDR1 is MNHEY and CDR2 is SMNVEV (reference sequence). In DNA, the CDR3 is TGTGCCAGCAGTTTAAACCACAGGGGATCGAATGAAAAACTGTTTTTT. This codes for CASSLNHRGSNEKLFF.

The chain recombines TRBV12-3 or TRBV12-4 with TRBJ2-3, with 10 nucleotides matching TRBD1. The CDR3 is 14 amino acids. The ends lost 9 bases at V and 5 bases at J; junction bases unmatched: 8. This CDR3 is CASPGQGWRDTQYF. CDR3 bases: TGTGCCAGTCCGGGACAGGGGTGGAGAGATACGCAGTATTTT.

The CDR3 is CASSSTTARNTGELFF. CDR3 nucleotide sequence: TGCGCCAGCAGCTCCACGACAGCTCGGAACACCGGGGAGCTGTTTTTT. The chain couples TRBV5-1 to TRBJ2-2, with D perhaps TRBD1 (5 bases). Germline values: CDR1 SGHRS, CDR2 YFSETQ. Trimming shortened V by 3 bases and J by 1 base, and 13 bases separated the two germline ends. There are 16 residues in the CDR3.